Following are 22 T cell receptor beta chains from one sample sequenced in a study of T cells in women clearing cervical HPV infection. Data came from immunoSEQ multiplex PCR; TCRdb stores just in-frame clones and leaves some out. The sample table sets out some 26,000 clones. The sample taken for sequencing was blood buffy coat. These receptors came from a woman aged 18-70 years with a cervical HPV16 infection that either progressed to CIN3+ or cleared (not recorded which).

Turning to this clone: With the read ending 3 residues before the CDR3 end, the germline J gene is used to fill in that end. The chain couples TRBV30 to TRBJ2-4, with D perhaps TRBD1 (6 bases). The CDR3 covers 14 residues. Germline V gives CDR1 GTSNPN, CDR2 SVGIG (reference sequence). The covered CDR3 bases are TGTGCCTGGAGAATTCCACAGGGAGTCACTGGT. Its translation is CAWRIPQGVTG. The whole CDR3 sequence reads CAWRIPQGVTGQYF.

Remarks on this clone: Read coverage stops 3 residues before the CDR3 terminus; the germline J gene supplies the remainder. The V call is TRBV6-2 or TRBV6-3, the J call TRBJ2-5; 9 nucleotides agree with TRBD2. The V segment lost 5 bases and the J segment 3 bases; nucleotides outside the gene matches: 7. The CDR3 is 15 amino acids. Germline CDR1 MNHEY, CDR2 SVGEGT. This CDR3 reads CASSSGGSKKETQYF. The CDR3 DNA, read in part, is TGTGCCAGCAGTAGCGGGGGGTCCAAAAAAGAGACC.

Remarks on this clone: The read ends 3 residues early relative to the CDR3; the germline J gene fills the gap. This rearrangement joins TRBV18 to TRBJ2-5; 9 bases line up with TRBD1. The CDR3 contains 15 residues. Germline CDR1 reads KGHSH; CDR2 reads LQKENI. V shed 3 bases and J 2 bases; nucleotides not matched to a gene: 4. The chain's CDR3 is CASSPRDREQETQYF. The covered CDR3 bases are TGTGCCAGCTCACCCCGGGACAGGGAACAAGAGACC.

On this clone: The CDR3 goes on 3 residues after the read ends, and that part is filled in from the germline J gene. The V gene is TRBV7-2, the J gene TRBJ2-3; D perhaps matches TRBD2 (7 bases). The V gene's germline CDR1 is SGHTA and CDR2 FQGNSA. CDR3 length: 15 residues. Incomplete CDR3 DNA: TGTGCCAGCAGCTTAGGAGGGGGGGACCAGGAGACG. Translated, it gives CASSLGGGDQET. The full CDR3 is CASSLGGGDQETQYF.

About this clone itself: The CDR3 extends 3 residues past the end of the read, so its final part is completed from the germline J gene. The chain has TRBV18 and TRBJ2-1; 11 nucleotides align to TRBD2. The CDR3 is 16 residues long. Trimming removed 5 bases from V and 0 bases from J; junction bases left unmatched: 3. Germline CDR1 is KGHSH and CDR2 is LQKENI. CDR3 DNA (partial): TGTGCCAGCTCAAGAACTAGCGGGGGCTCCTACAATGAG. Its protein is CASSRTSGGSYNE. The entire CDR3 protein reads CASSRTSGGSYNEQFF.

Turning to this clone: The read terminates 3 residues before the CDR3 end, so the remaining end is supplied by the germline J gene. This chain joins TRBV6-2 or TRBV6-3 and TRBJ2-2, with a weak D call TRBD2 (5 bases). V was clipped by 2 bases and J by 4 bases, with 11 bases between them. CDR1 and CDR2 (germline): MNHEY, SVGEGT. This CDR3 has 15 amino acids. The DNA read from the CDR3 is TGTGCCAGCAGTTACCGGCTAGCAACCACCGGGGAG. Amino acid sequence: CASSYRLATTGE. The complete CDR3 sequence is CASSYRLATTGELFF.

In the case of this clone: The CDR3 is cut off 3 residues early in the read; its end comes from the germline J gene. The V call is TRBV19, the J call TRBJ1-2; D is possibly TRBD1 (6 bases). V was pared by 4 bases and J by 5 bases, with 17 bases between. The CDR3 consists of 15 residues. The germline V gene has CDR1 LNHDA and CDR2 SQIVND (reference sequence). This chain's CDR3 is CASSTPRGGSYGYTF. The sequenced CDR3 bases are TGTGCCAGTAGTACCCCGAGGGGGGGGAGTTATGGC.

A note on this clone: Coverage ceases 3 residues before the CDR3 finishes, and the germline J gene fills in the end. V usage is TRBV7-2 and J usage is TRBJ2-7, with D perhaps matching TRBD1 (6 bases). The CDR3 covers 15 residues. V was shortened by 1 base and J by 6 bases, with 16 bases between the two germline ends. Germline assignment: CDR1 SGHTA and CDR2 FQGNSA. The CDR3 region is CASSLGATGVLEQYF. The part of the CDR3 DNA that was read is TGTGCCAGCAGCTTAGGAGCGACAGGCGTCCTCGAG.

To note about this clone: The CDR3 extends 3 residues past the end of the read, so its final part is completed from the germline J gene. The gene calls are TRBV12-3 or TRBV12-4 and TRBJ1-1; D remains unclear. This CDR3 spans 15 amino acids. Between the trimmed V and J ends, which lost 4 bases and 1 base, there was a span of 13 bases. The CDR3 bases that were read are TGTGCCAGCAGTTACAGCTCACGAGGGAACACTGAA. Encoded protein: CASSYSSRGNTE. The complete CDR3 sequence is CASSYSSRGNTEAFF.

As regards this clone: Read data end 3 residues before the CDR3 end; the end is taken from the germline J gene. The V call is TRBV6-1, the J call TRBJ1-5; D uncertain. V lost 3 bases and J 4 bases, leaving 13 bases between the germline ends. The germline gives CDR1 MNHNS, CDR2 SASEGT. The CDR3 is made up of 15 amino acids. The CDR3 bases that were read are TGTGCCAGCAGTGAGCCCAAGGCAGTAAATCAGCCC. This encodes CASSEPKAVNQP. The entire CDR3 protein reads CASSEPKAVNQPQHF.

A remark on this clone: The read stops 3 residues short of the end of the CDR3; the missing end is completed from the germline J gene. The V gene is TRBV20-1, the J gene TRBJ2-2; 7 bases line up with TRBD2. Trimming removed 5 bases from V and 3 bases from J; junction bases left unmatched: 6. Germline CDR1 DFQATT, CDR2 SNEGSKA (reference sequence). This CDR3 has 14 amino acids. The part of the CDR3 DNA that was read is TGCAGTGCTCCCGGAAGCGGGGACACCGGGGAG. Translating it yields CSAPGSGDTGE. The complete CDR3 protein is CSAPGSGDTGELFF.

The CDR3 sequence is CASSIGGTGSYNSPLFF. The sequenced part of the CDR3 DNA is TGTGCCAGTAGTATAGGAGGTACAGGCTCCTATAATTCACCA. This sequence joins TRBV19 and TRBJ1-4; a weak D match, TRBD1 (5 bases). The read falls 3 residues short of the CDR3 end, and the missing part is taken from the germline J gene. Germline values: CDR1 LNHDA, CDR2 SQIVND (reference sequence). The CDR3 spans 17 residues.

About this clone: The CDR3 end falls 3 residues outside the read, so it is completed with the germline J gene. The V and J genes are TRBV7-9 and TRBJ2-2; tentative D call: TRBD2 (5 bases). This CDR3 spans 13 amino acids. The germline gives CDR1 SEHNR, CDR2 FQNEAQ (reference sequence). CDR3 in amino acids: CASSSGGGEKLFF. The sequenced part of the CDR3 DNA is TGTGCCAGCAGCTCCGGAGGCGGTGAAAAG. Supplemented by reference TRBV7-9 and TRBJ2-2, the full variable domain reads DTGVSQNPRHKITKRGQNVTFRCDPISEHNRLYWYRQTLGQGPEFLTYFQNEAQLEKSRLLSDRFSAERPKGSFSTLEIQRTEQGDSAMYLCASSSGGGEKLFFGEGSRLTVL.

With respect to this clone: The CDR3 goes on 3 residues after the read ends, and that part is filled in from the germline J gene. The chain carries TRBV12-5 and TRBJ2-7, with D tentatively TRBD1 (6 bases). V was pared by 4 bases and J by 5 bases, with 18 bases between. Germline CDR1 LGHNT, CDR2 FRNRAP. CDR3 length equals 15 residues. CDR3 DNA, as far as it was read: TGTGCTAGTGGTTCCCGGGACACCCTATCCCACGAG. Protein product: CASGSRDTLSHE. The CDR3 in its entirety is CASGSRDTLSHEQYF.

Turning to this clone: With the read ending 3 residues before the CDR3 end, the germline J gene is used to fill in that end. The gene calls are TRBV5-1 and TRBJ2-3; D possibly corresponds to TRBD2 (7 bases). Between the trimmed V and J ends, which lost 6 bases and 3 bases, there was a span of 17 bases. This CDR3 has 15 amino acids. Germline values: CDR1 SGHRS, CDR2 YFSETQ. CDR3 region: CASNTYGGPTDTQYF. The CDR3 DNA, read in part, is TGCGCCAGCAACACCTACGGGGGGCCTACAGATACG.

As to this clone: The sequence runs out 3 residues before the end of the CDR3; the remainder is reconstructed from the germline J gene. V is TRBV14 and J is TRBJ2-2, with a weak D call TRBD1 (5 bases). CDR1 and CDR2 from the germline V gene are SGHDN and FVKESK. The CDR3 extends over 15 amino acids. The V end was cut by 4 bases, the J end by 1 base, with 10 bases between. CDR3 region: CASSPTVLNTGELFF. The sequenced part of the CDR3 DNA is TGTGCCAGCAGCCCGACAGTCCTGAACACCGGGGAG.

A note on this clone: The read terminates 3 residues ahead of where the CDR3 ends, so the germline J gene completes it. The rearrangement links TRBV20-1 to TRBJ2-7; 7 bases align to TRBD2. V trimming: 4 bases; J trimming: 2 bases; junction bases outside the gene matches: 8. CDR1 DFQATT and CDR2 SNEGSKA come from the germline V gene (reference sequence). This CDR3 has 14 amino acids. CDR3 sequence reads: CSAKRGGMAYEQYF. The part of the CDR3 DNA that was read is TGCAGTGCTAAACGCGGGGGAATGGCCTACGAG.

For this clone: The DNA ends 3 residues before the CDR3 does, and the rest of the CDR3 is filled in from the germline J gene. V is TRBV2 and J is TRBJ2-1, with D possibly being TRBD2 (5 bases). This CDR3 has 15 residues. With 2 bases removed from V and 4 bases from J, the gap between germline ends came to 12 bases. Germline CDR1 is SNHLY and CDR2 is FYNNEI. The CDR3 is CASSETGWDYNEQFF. The CDR3 bases that were read are TGTGCCAGCAGTGAAACGGGGTGGGATTACAATGAG.

For this clone: The read finishes 3 residues shy of the CDR3 end, and the germline J gene is used to complete it. The genes are TRBV20-1 and TRBJ2-3; 9 bases fit TRBD2. Germline V gives CDR1 DFQATT, CDR2 SNEGSKA (reference sequence). The CDR3 is 18 residues long. CDR3 sequence reads: CSARDPNRDPRGGETQYF. The CDR3 DNA, read in part, is TGCAGTGCTAGAGACCCAAACCGGGACCCGCGGGGGGGAGAGACG.

Note on this clone: The read gets to within 3 residues of the CDR3 end, and the germline J gene fills in the rest. The rearrangement joins TRBV18 to TRBJ1-1, with 7 bases matching TRBD1. The CDR3 consists of 15 residues. Germline V gives CDR1 KGHSH, CDR2 LQKENI. The DNA read from the CDR3 is TGTGCCAGCTCACTGGGGGACAGTTTCTCCTACGAG. Its translation: CASSLGDSFSYE. The complete CDR3 reads CASSLGDSFSYEAFF.

Worth noting for this clone: Coverage ceases 3 residues before the CDR3 finishes, and the germline J gene fills in the end. This chain connects TRBV5-4 to TRBJ2-7; D tentatively reads TRBD1 or TRBD2 (6 bases each). Germline CDR1 reads SGHNT; CDR2 reads YYREEE (reference sequence). The CDR3 loop spans 13 amino acids. Trimming cost V 3 bases and J 5 bases, with 12 bases left between them. This CDR3 is CASSWRGNDEQYF. CDR3 DNA, as far as it was read: TGTGCCAGCAGCTGGAGGGGGAACGACGAG.

On this clone itself: The read comes to an end 3 residues before the CDR3 does, leaving the germline J gene to fill in the end. This chain connects TRBV12-3 or TRBV12-4 to TRBJ2-1; maybe TRBD1 (7 bases). This CDR3 has 12 residues. V lost 7 bases, J lost 7 bases, and 11 bases lay in between. CDR3 DNA, as far as it was read: TGTGCCAGCACCAGGGGGAGGAATGAG. Translation: CASTRGRNE. The full CDR3 protein is CASTRGRNEQFF.